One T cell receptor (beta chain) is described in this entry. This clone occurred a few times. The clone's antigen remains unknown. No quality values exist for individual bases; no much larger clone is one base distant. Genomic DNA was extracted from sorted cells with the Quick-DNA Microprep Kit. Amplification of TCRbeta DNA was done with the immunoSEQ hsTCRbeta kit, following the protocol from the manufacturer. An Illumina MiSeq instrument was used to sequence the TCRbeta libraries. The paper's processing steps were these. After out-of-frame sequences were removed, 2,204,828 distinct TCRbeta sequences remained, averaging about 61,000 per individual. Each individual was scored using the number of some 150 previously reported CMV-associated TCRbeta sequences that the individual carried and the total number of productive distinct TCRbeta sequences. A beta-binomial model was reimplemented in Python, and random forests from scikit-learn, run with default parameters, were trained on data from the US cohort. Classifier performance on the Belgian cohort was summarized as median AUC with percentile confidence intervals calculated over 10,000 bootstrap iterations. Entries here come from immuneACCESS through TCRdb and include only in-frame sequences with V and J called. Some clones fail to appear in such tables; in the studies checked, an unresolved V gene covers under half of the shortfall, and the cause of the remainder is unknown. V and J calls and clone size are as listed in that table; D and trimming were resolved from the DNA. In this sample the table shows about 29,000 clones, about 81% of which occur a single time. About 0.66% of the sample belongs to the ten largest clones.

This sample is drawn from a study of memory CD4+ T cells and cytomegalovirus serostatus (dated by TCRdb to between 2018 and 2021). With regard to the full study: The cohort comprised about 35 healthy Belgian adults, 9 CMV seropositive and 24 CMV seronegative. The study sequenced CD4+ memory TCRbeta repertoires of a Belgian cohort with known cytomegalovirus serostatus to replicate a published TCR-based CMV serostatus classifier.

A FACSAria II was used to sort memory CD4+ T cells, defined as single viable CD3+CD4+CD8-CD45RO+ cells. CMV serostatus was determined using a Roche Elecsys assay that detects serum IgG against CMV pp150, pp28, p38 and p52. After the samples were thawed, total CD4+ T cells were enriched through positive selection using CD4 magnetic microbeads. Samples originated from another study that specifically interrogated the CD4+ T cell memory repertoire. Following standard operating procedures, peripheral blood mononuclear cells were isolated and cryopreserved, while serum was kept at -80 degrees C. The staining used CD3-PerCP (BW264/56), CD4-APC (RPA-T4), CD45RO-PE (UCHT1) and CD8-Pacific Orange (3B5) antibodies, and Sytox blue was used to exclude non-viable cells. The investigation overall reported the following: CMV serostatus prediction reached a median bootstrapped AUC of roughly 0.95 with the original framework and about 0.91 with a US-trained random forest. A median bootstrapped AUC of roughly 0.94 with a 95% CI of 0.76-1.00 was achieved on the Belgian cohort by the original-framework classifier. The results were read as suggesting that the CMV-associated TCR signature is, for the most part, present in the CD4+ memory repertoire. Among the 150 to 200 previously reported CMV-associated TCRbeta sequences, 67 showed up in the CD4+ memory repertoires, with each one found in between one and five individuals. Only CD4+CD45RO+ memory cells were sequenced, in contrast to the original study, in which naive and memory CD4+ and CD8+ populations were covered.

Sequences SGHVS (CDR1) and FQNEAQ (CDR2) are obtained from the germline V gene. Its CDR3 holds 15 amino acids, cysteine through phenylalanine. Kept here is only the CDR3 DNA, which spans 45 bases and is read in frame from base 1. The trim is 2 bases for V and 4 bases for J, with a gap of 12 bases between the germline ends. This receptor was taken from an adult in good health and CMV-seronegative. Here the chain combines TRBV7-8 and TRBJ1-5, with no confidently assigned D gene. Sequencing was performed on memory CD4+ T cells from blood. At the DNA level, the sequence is TGTGCCAGCAGCTTACTCGTTACCGTTAATCAGCCCCAGCATTTT. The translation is CASSLLVTVNQPQHF.